Reported below is one T cell receptor beta chain. Per the original data handling: Amplifying reference gene primers gave estimates of nucleated cell counts. This table comes from immunoSEQ multiplex PCR, and its TCRdb copy is limited to in-frame clones, with some not included. V and J calls and clone size come straight from that table; D and trimming were deduced from the DNA. The sample has about 110,000 clones, over 60% seen once. This sample is drawn from a study of blood T cell repertoires in COVID-19. CDR3 length: 16 amino acids. Trimming stripped 1 base from V and 0 bases from J, with 10 bases between. The V gene's germline CDR1 is SGHTA and CDR2 FQGNSA.

This clonotype was obtained from an elderly man with COVID-19, enrolled during active disease. The chain couples TRBV7-2 to TRBJ2-1; D uncertain. Material: peripheral blood. The CDR3 sequence: CASSLGSPSSYNEQFF. The CDR3 DNA reads TGTGCCAGCAGCTTAGGGAGCCCGAGCTCCTACAATGAGCAGTTCTTC. Together with reference TRBV7-2 and TRBJ2-1, the CDR3 gives the full variable domain: GAGVSQSPSNKVTEKGKDVELRCDPISGHTALYWYRQSLGQGLEFLIYFQGNSAPDKSGLPSDRFSAERTGGSVSTLTIQRTQQEDSAVYLCASSLGSPSSYNEQFFGPGTRLTVL.